Below, 22 T cell receptor beta chains from the same sample are listed, as sequenced in a study of blood T cell repertoires in COVID-19. Libraries were prepared by immunoSEQ multiplex PCR; TCRdb keeps only in-frame clonotypes and omits some of them. The sample lists 310,000 or so clones, more than 75% occurring once. Material for sequencing was peripheral blood. These TCRs come from a man between 65 and 79 years old with acute or convalescent COVID-19.

The table lists this clone with a count of one. The chain carries TRBV5-5 and TRBJ1-2; 7 nucleotides align to TRBD1. CDR1 and CDR2 from the germline V gene are SGHKS and YYEKEE (reference sequence). The CDR3 is 16 residues long. J gave up 5 bases and V 3 bases, and 13 bases lay outside the gene matches. DNA for the CDR3: TGTGCCAGCAGCTCCGAAATACAGGGGTTCACTTATGGCTACACCTTC. Translated, it gives CASSSEIQGFTYGYTF.

The CDR3 sequence: CASSQGSGTSDNEQFF. CDR3 coding DNA: TGCGCCAGCAGCCAAGGGTCCGGGACTAGCGACAATGAGCAGTTCTTC. This chain connects TRBV4-1 to TRBJ2-1; 10 bases line up with TRBD2. This CDR3 has 16 residues. The junction had 5 bases not matched to a gene; V was cut back by 1 base and J by 5 bases. Per germline, CDR1 MGHRA and CDR2 YSYEKL.

The chain joins TRBV7-9 to TRBJ1-1; no firm D call. The V end lost 5 bases, the J end lost 0 bases, and 10 bases lay between the germline ends. The germline gives CDR1 SEHNR, CDR2 FQNEAQ (reference sequence). This CDR3 contains 14 residues. The CDR3 nucleotides are TGTGCCAGCAGCCAAATCGGTGTGAACACTGAAGCTTTCTTT. It encodes CASSQIGVNTEAFF. Full variable domain (rest looked up from reference TRBV7-9 and TRBJ1-1): DTGVSQNPRHKITKRGQNVTFRCDPISEHNRLYWYRQTLGQGPEFLTYFQNEAQLEKSRLLSDRFSAERPKGSFSTLEIQRTEQGDSAMYLCASSQIGVNTEAFFGQGTRLTVV.

This clone was observed once. The rearrangement uses TRBV5-4 and TRBJ2-5, with 8 positions matching TRBD1. V lost 3 bases and J lost 2; bases outside the gene matches: 6. CDR1 and CDR2 from the germline V gene are SGHNT and YYREEE (reference sequence). The CDR3 contains 15 residues. CDR3 sequence: CASSSRQGRQETQYF. The CDR3 nucleotides are TGTGCCAGCAGCTCAAGACAGGGGCGACAAGAGACCCAGTACTTC.

The chain combines TRBV6-5 with TRBJ1-1, with TRBD1 identical over 9 bases. Looked up from germline, CDR1 is MNHEY and CDR2 is SVGAGI. The CDR3 consists of 12 residues. V gave up 6 bases and J gave up 10 bases; unmatched junction bases: 6. CDR3: CASRLGTGRAFF. Here the CDR3 DNA reads TGTGCCAGCAGGCTCGGGACAGGGAGAGCTTTCTTT.

The chain recombines TRBV10-3 with TRBJ2-3; TRBD1 matches 9 bases. Germline V gene lookup returns CDR1 ENHRY and CDR2 SYGVKD. The CDR3 loop spans 15 amino acids. V lost 5 bases to trimming and J lost 4 bases; unmatched junction nucleotides: 7. The CDR3 region has the DNA TGTGCCATCAGTCCGGACAGGGGAGGCCCAGATACGCAGTATTTT. Its protein product is CAISPDRGGPDTQYF.

This clone occurred many times. The chain couples TRBV6-5 to TRBJ2-7; D is possibly TRBD1 (6 bases). The CDR3 contains 15 residues. In germline, CDR1 is MNHEY, CDR2 SVGAGI. Trimming took off 0 bases at V and 6 bases at J, with 15 bases between the two ends. The CDR3 sequence: CASSYSTGLLVEQYF. The CDR3 DNA reads as TGTGCCAGCAGTTACTCAACAGGGTTGCTGGTCGAGCAGTACTTC.

The rearrangement links TRBV19 to TRBJ1-2; 7 nucleotides agree with TRBD1. With 5 bases clipped from V and 2 bases from J, the junction kept 5 bases outside the gene matches. Germline CDR1 reads LNHDA; CDR2 reads SQIVND (reference sequence). The CDR3 is 14 residues long. The CDR3 sequence is CASSPLTGNYGYTF. CDR3 bases: TGTGCCAGTAGTCCGTTGACAGGGAACTATGGCTACACCTTC.

V usage is TRBV4-3 and J usage is TRBJ1-2, with unresolved D. Germline V gene data show CDR1 as LGHNA and CDR2 as YSLEER. This CDR3 region has 13 residues. V was cut by 4 bases and J by 2 bases, with 8 bases left in between. Here the CDR3 reads CASSPGRNYGYTF. CDR3 in DNA: TGCGCCAGCAGCCCCGGGAGGAACTATGGCTACACCTTC.

Details on this clone: In the same sample, other DNA sequences code for this CDR3. The chain uses TRBV6-6 and TRBJ1-4, with 12 bases that match TRBD1. Germline V gives CDR1 MNHNY, CDR2 SVGAGI (reference sequence). The CDR3 length is 13 residues. The J segment lost 8 bases and the V segment lost 6 bases, leaving 1 base of the junction unmatched. The CDR3 DNA is TGTGCCAGCAGGGGACAGGGGGCCGAAAAACTGTTTTTT. It specifies CASRGQGAEKLFF.

The chain uses TRBV5-1 and TRBJ2-3; TRBD2 agrees at 11 bases. CDR3 length: 16 residues. CDR1 and CDR2 (germline): SGHRS, YFSETQ. V lost 5 bases and J lost 1; bases outside the gene matches: 6. The CDR3 bases are TGCGCCAGCAGTTCGGGTAGCGGGGGGGGCACAGATACGCAGTATTTT. Amino acids: CASSSGSGGGTDTQYF.

This clone was seen a single time. The CDR3 region is CASSLDPRGYTEAFF. For the CDR3, the DNA is TGTGCCAGCAGCTTAGACCCGAGGGGGTACACTGAAGCTTTCTTT. This chain joins TRBV11-2 and TRBJ1-1; D may be TRBD1 (6 bases). CDR1 is SGHAT and CDR2 is FQNNGV in the germline V gene. The CDR3 spans 15 residues. The V end lost 0 bases, the J end lost 3 bases, and 11 bases lay between the germline ends.

This clone appeared once. The chain uses TRBV5-4 and TRBJ1-2; D is perhaps TRBD1 (5 bases). This CDR3 spans 15 amino acids. CDR1 is SGHNT, CDR2 YYREEE, per germline (reference sequence). Trimming stripped 4 bases from V and 3 bases from J, with 16 bases between. CDR3 protein: CASSAAAREDYGYTF. The CDR3, as DNA: TGTGCCAGCAGCGCAGCCGCCAGGGAGGACTATGGCTACACCTTC.

This sequence joins TRBV14 and TRBJ2-1, with TRBD2 matching 8 bases. The CDR3 runs 16 residues. Trimming took 4 bases from V and 4 from J; bases not matched to a gene: 9. The germline V gene has CDR1 SGHDN and CDR2 FVKESK. The CDR3 nucleotides read TGTGCCAGCAGCCGTGTAGCGGGAAGGCTGTACAATGAGCAGTTCTTC. The encoded protein is CASSRVAGRLYNEQFF.

The gene calls are TRBV19 and TRBJ1-4, with a possible D match to TRBD1 (5 bases). Germline assignment: CDR1 LNHDA and CDR2 SQIVND (reference sequence). This CDR3 contains 16 residues. V lost 5 bases and J 1 base, leaving 14 bases between the germline ends. The CDR3: CASSVARQLTNEKLFF. The CDR3 DNA reads as TGTGCCAGTAGTGTGGCCCGACAGCTAACTAATGAAAAACTGTTTTTT.

V and J are TRBV7-9 and TRBJ2-1; 7 bases match TRBD2. The CDR3 length is 18 residues. CDR1 is SEHNR and CDR2 is FQNEAQ in the germline V gene (reference sequence). Trimming removed 4 bases from V and 2 bases from J; junction bases left unmatched: 14. The chain's CDR3 is CASSSLGSAGRTYNEQFF. CDR3 sequence (DNA): TGTGCCAGCAGCTCCTTGGGGTCAGCGGGGAGAACCTACAATGAGCAGTTCTTC. The full variable domain, rest sourced from reference TRBV7-9 and TRBJ2-1, is DTGVSQNPRHKITKRGQNVTFRCDPISEHNRLYWYRQTLGQGPEFLTYFQNEAQLEKSRLLSDRFSAERPKGSFSTLEIQRTEQGDSAMYLCASSSLGSAGRTYNEQFFGPGTRLTVL.

The CDR3 bases are TGTGCCAGCAGCTTACCTCGGAGCACGAACACCGGGGAGCTGTTTTTT. Amino acids: CASSLPRSTNTGELFF. This rearrangement joins TRBV7-9 to TRBJ2-2, with D hard to call. V lost 2 bases to trimming and J lost 0 bases, with 10 bases between them. Per the germline V gene, CDR1 is SEHNR and CDR2 is FQNEAQ (reference sequence). The CDR3 runs to 16 residues.

DNA of the CDR3: TGTGCCAGCAGCTTAAAGGGGACAGTGCACCCCCAGAGCACAGATACGCAGTATTTT. This codes for CASSLKGTVHPQSTDTQYF. This chain uses TRBV7-2 with TRBJ2-3; TRBD1 agrees at 7 bases. The CDR3 spans 19 residues. Trimming cost V 2 bases and J 0 bases; bases outside gene matches: 14. Germline CDR1 and CDR2: SGHTA and FQGNSA.

The V gene is TRBV5-1, the J gene TRBJ2-1, with 8 nucleotides matching TRBD2. CDR1 and CDR2 from the germline V gene are SGHRS and YFSETQ. The CDR3 runs to 15 residues. V lost 9 bases to trimming and J lost 1 base; unmatched junction nucleotides: 9. The CDR3 is CATSREGRSYNEQFF. In nucleotides, the CDR3 is TGCGCCACATCTCGGGAGGGGAGATCCTACAATGAGCAGTTCTTC. The full variable domain, its missing parts supplied by reference TRBV5-1 and TRBJ2-1, is KAGVTQTPRYLIKTRGQQVTLSCSPISGHRSVSWYQQTPGQGLQFLFEYFSETQRNKGNFPGRFSGRQFSNSRSEMNVSTLELGDSALYLCATSREGRSYNEQFFGPGTRLTVL.

The chain carries TRBV3-1 (or the pseudogene TRBV3-2) and TRBJ2-2; 8 nucleotides align to TRBD1. The CDR3 runs to 14 residues. The germline CDR1 and CDR2 sequences are LGHDT and YNNKEL (reference sequence). V gave up 4 bases and J gave up 7 bases; unmatched junction bases: 5. The CDR3 here is CASSRQGAGGELFF. CDR3 in DNA: TGTGCCAGCAGCCGGCAGGGGGCGGGCGGGGAGCTGTTTTTT.

The chain employs TRBV7-8 and TRBJ1-5, with D perhaps matching TRBD1 (6 bases). The length of the CDR3 is 17 residues. Between the trimmed V and J ends, which lost 5 bases and 4 bases, there was a span of 21 bases. Per germline, CDR1 SGHVS and CDR2 FQNEAQ. The CDR3 protein is CASSTRPGGPKNQPQHF. The CDR3, as DNA: TGTGCCAGCAGCACCCGCCCGGGGGGCCCTAAGAATCAGCCCCAGCATTTT.

The rearrangement joins TRBV25-1 to TRBJ1-5, with a tentative D call TRBD1 (6 bases). Per the germline V gene, CDR1 is MGHDK and CDR2 is SYGVNS. Deletions cut 6 bases from V and 1 base from J, with 10 bases between. This CDR3 has 14 residues. The CDR3 sequence: CASRQTGSNQPQHF. CDR3 nucleotides: TGTGCCAGCAGACAGACAGGAAGCAATCAGCCCCAGCATTTT.